This T cell receptor (beta chain) was captured in a study of human T cells and chemical hapten exposure. Study overall: Diphenylcyclopropenone was administered weekly to the scalp of patients throughout the roughly 24-week study.

This clonotype was recorded at least ten times. What it binds is not known. As to time point: pre-sensitization, week 0. Treatment meaning: therapeutic diphenylcyclopropenone sensitization with weekly scalp DPC. TCRdb called the RACE reads again in MiXCR, with one record for every CDR3 protein. The sample carries tens of thousands of distinct CDR3 sequences, approximately 7% recorded once. The CDR3 contains 13 residues. The germline V gene encodes CDR1 SQVTM and CDR2 ANQGSEA. The J segment lost 0 bases and the V segment lost 7 bases, leaving 5 bases of the junction unmatched. Study-level results: Sensitization with DPC brought no change to TCRs above 1 in 1000 in frequency. There was a positive correlation between PT1 expanded TCR counts and patch test score.

This clonotype originated in a young woman with alopecia areata. Some clones in this sample may be carry-over from other donors' samples. The chain couples TRBV29-1 to TRBJ1-1; 7 nucleotides match TRBD1. The sequencing used whole blood, collected in connection with sensitization to the hapten diphenylcyclopropenone (DPC). The CDR3 reads CSGRGQMNTEAFF. CDR3 DNA sequence: TGCAGCGGGAGGGGGCAAATGAACACTGAAGCTTTCTTT. Full variable domain (remainder filled in from reference TRBV29-1 and TRBJ1-1): SAVISQKPSRDICQRGTSLTIQCQVDSQVTMMFWYRQQPGQSLTLIATANQGSEATYESGFVIDKFPISRPNLTFSTLTVSNMSPEDSSIYLCSGRGQMNTEAFFGQGTRLTVV.